A selection of T cell receptor beta chains follows, all from one sample in a study of control samples from healthy donors and cancer patients. The table came from immunoSEQ multiplex PCR; TCRdb's copy has only in-frame clones and leaves some out. The table shows some 77,000 clones, with 70% to 90% occurring only once. Sequencing was performed on blood. The receptors originated from a woman in her fifties or sixties in good health. The CDR3 runs from the conserved cysteine through the conserved F or W. The D gene is left open where the match is weak. Expanded clones are given a class, and other clones once, few, many or no size at all.

D	J	V	size	CDR3	DNA
-	TRBJ1-1	TRBV7-3	-	CASSLTPGSTLAFF	TGTGCCAGCAGCTTAACGCCAGGGTCGACGTTGGCTTTCTTT
-	TRBJ1-2	TRBV7-9	-	CASSQPGVAPLQPSYGYTF	TGTGCCAGCAGCCAACCAGGCGTTGCGCCTTTGCAACCCAGCTATGGCTACACCTTC
-	TRBJ2-3	TRBV9	-	CASSVDGPGKSTDTQYF	TGTGCCAGCAGCGTAGATGGCCCGGGAAAAAGCACAGATACGCAGTATTTT
TRBD1	TRBJ2-2	TRBV5-4	few	CASSSQTGGRNTGELFF	TGTGCCAGCAGCTCGCAGACAGGGGGGAGAAACACCGGGGAGCTGTTTTTT
TRBD1	TRBJ2-1	TRBV4-3	-	CASSHPGQAVPEQFF	TGCGCCAGCAGCCACCCGGGACAGGCCGTCCCTGAGCAGTTCTTC
-	TRBJ2-2	TRBV5-1	-	CASSFGLRNTGELFF	TGCGCCAGCAGCTTTGGTCTGCGTAACACCGGGGAGCTGTTTTTT
-	TRBJ1-5	TRBV30	-	CAWSNSNQPQHF	TGTGCCTGGAGTAATAGCAATCAGCCCCAGCATTTT
TRBD2	TRBJ2-7	TRBV2	few	CASSDQRGGSYEQYF	TGTGCCAGCAGTGATCAGCGGGGGGGGTCCTACGAGCAGTACTTC
-	TRBJ1-5	TRBV11-2	-	CASSGQYSNQPQHF	TGTGCCAGCAGCGGACAATATAGCAATCAGCCCCAGCATTTT
-	TRBJ2-7	TRBV6-5	-	CASSYGGQYF	TGTGCCAGCAGTTACGGGGGGCAGTACTTC
TRBD2	TRBJ2-3	TRBV2	-	CASSGYLAGANTDTQYF	TGTGCCAGCAGTGGGTATTTAGCGGGGGCGAACACAGATACGCAGTATTTT
TRBD2	TRBJ2-7	TRBV5-6	-	CASSIGLAGEDYEQYF	TGTGCCAGCAGCATTGGACTAGCGGGAGAGGACTACGAGCAGTACTTC
-	TRBJ1-6	TRBV2	-	CASSLETGSPLHF	TGTGCCAGCAGTCTTGAGACAGGATCACCCCTCCACTTT
-	TRBJ2-1	TRBV5-4	-	CASSLGLGVLDEQFF	TGTGCCAGCAGCTTGGGACTAGGGGTTTTGGATGAGCAGTTCTTC
TRBD2	TRBJ2-1	TRBV7-9	once	CASSSPGTSGRWEQFF	TGTGCCAGCAGCTCCCCAGGGACTAGCGGGAGGTGGGAGCAGTTCTTC
-	TRBJ1-1	TRBV27	once	CASSTRDPFTEAFF	TGTGCCAGCAGTACCAGGGACCCTTTCACTGAAGCTTTCTTT
TRBD1	TRBJ2-5	TRBV18	-	CASSTDRGETQYF	TGTGCCAGCTCAACTGACAGGGGAGAGACCCAGTACTTC
TRBD2	TRBJ2-7	TRBV4-1	-	CASSQDQSTSGYEQYF	TGCGCCAGCAGCCAAGATCAGTCGACTAGCGGCTACGAGCAGTACTTC
-	TRBJ2-3	TRBV11-3	-	CASTRGGSTDTQYF	TGTGCCAGCACCAGGGGGGGTAGCACAGATACGCAGTATTTT
TRBD2	TRBJ2-6	TRBV18	-	CASSPVSAGGPGANVLTF	TGTGCCAGCTCACCAGTCTCTGCGGGAGGGCCTGGGGCCAACGTCCTGACTTTC
-	TRBJ1-4	TRBV5-4	-	CASSPYATNEKLFF	TGTGCCAGCAGCCCTTATGCAACTAATGAAAAACTGTTTTTT
-	TRBJ1-1	TRBV6-5	once	CASSPQGSNTEAFF	TGTGCCAGCAGTCCCCAGGGCAGCAACACTGAAGCTTTCTTT
-	TRBJ1-5	TRBV6-5	-	CASSPLEGKVQPQHF	TGTGCCAGCAGCCCGTTGGAGGGCAAGGTTCAGCCCCAGCATTTT
TRBD1	TRBJ2-5	TRBV11-2	-	CASSDGQGFSEETQYF	TGTGCCAGCAGCGATGGACAGGGTTTCTCGGAAGAGACCCAGTACTTC
-	TRBJ2-6	TRBV7-9	-	CASSPIFSGNSGANVLTF	TGTGCCAGCAGCCCCATCTTTTCGGGGAACTCTGGGGCCAACGTCCTGACTTTC
TRBD1	TRBJ1-2	TRBV28	-	CASSGGQGRNYYGYTF	TGTGCCAGCAGTGGAGGACAGGGGAGAAATTACTATGGCTACACCTTC
TRBD1	TRBJ2-7	TRBV7-9	-	CASSQGQGPYEQYF	TGTGCCAGCAGCCAGGGACAGGGCCCCTACGAGCAGTACTTC
TRBD2	TRBJ2-1	TRBV9	once	CASSVATSGAYNEQFF	TGTGCCAGCAGCGTAGCGACTAGCGGAGCGTACAATGAGCAGTTCTTC
TRBD2	TRBJ2-2	TRBV4-2	-	CASSQLKPGLADNTGELFF	TGTGCCAGCAGCCAGCTGAAACCGGGACTAGCGGATAACACCGGGGAGCTGTTTTTT
-	TRBJ2-7	TRBV5-1	-	CASSPPGAGREQYF	TGCGCCAGCAGCCCCCCCGGCGCGGGTCGCGAGCAGTACTTC
TRBD1	TRBJ1-5	TRBV10-3	once	CAISGPGQKTRATQPQHF	TGTGCCATCAGTGGGCCGGGACAGAAGACAAGGGCAACTCAGCCCCAGCATTTT
-	TRBJ1-2	TRBV12-3/TRBV12-4	-	CASSPQGSYGYTF	TGTGCCAGCAGTCCCCAAGGAAGCTATGGCTACACCTTC
TRBD1	TRBJ1-2	TRBV5-1	-	CASSSGTGSYGYTF	TGCGCCAGCAGCTCCGGGACAGGGTCATACGGCTACACCTTC
-	TRBJ1-6	TRBV7-9	-	CASSFHSPLHF	TGTGCCAGCAGCTTTCATTCACCCCTCCACTTT
TRBD1	TRBJ2-7	TRBV30	-	CAWSAGTGDLEQYF	TGTGCCTGGAGCGCCGGGACAGGAGATTTAGAGCAGTACTTC
-	TRBJ2-3	TRBV5-1	-	CASSLEADTQYF	TGCGCCAGCAGCTTGGAGGCAGATACGCAGTATTTT
-	TRBJ2-3	TRBV3-1/TRBV3-2	-	CASSRLTDTQYF	TGTGCCAGCAGCCGCCTCACAGATACGCAGTATTTT
TRBD1	TRBJ2-5	TRBV6-5	-	CASSYNTGEETQYF	TGTGCCAGCAGTTACAACACAGGGGAAGAGACCCAGTACTTC
TRBD1	TRBJ1-4	TRBV11-2	-	CASSLDGTASEKLFF	TGTGCCAGCAGCTTAGATGGGACAGCCAGTGAAAAACTGTTTTTT
-	TRBJ1-5	TRBV5-6	-	CASSRGRRNQPQHF	TGTGCCAGCAGCAGGGGACGGCGCAATCAGCCCCAGCATTTT
-	TRBJ1-3	TRBV13	-	CASSFRPGGGPGNTIYF	TGTGCCAGCAGCTTTAGGCCCGGGGGGGGCCCCGGAAACACCATATATTTT
TRBD2	TRBJ2-3	TRBV6-1	-	CASSDPGTRVTYF	TGTGCCAGCAGTGACCCCGGGACTAGAGTTACGTATTTT
-	TRBJ2-5	TRBV10-2	-	CASGNDGKTQYF	TGCGCCAGCGGAAATGATGGGAAGACCCAGTACTTC
-	TRBJ1-2	TRBV18	-	CASSPVHGGDLLPGGYTF	TGTGCCAGCTCACCAGTTCATGGCGGGGATCTGTTGCCTGGAGGCTACACCTTC
-	TRBJ2-3	TRBV10-3	-	CAISGPVVTDTQYF	TGTGCCATCAGTGGCCCAGTGGTCACAGATACGCAGTATTTT
-	TRBJ1-1	TRBV19	once	CASSIDESTEAFF	TGTGCCAGTAGTATCGACGAGTCCACTGAAGCTTTCTTT
-	TRBJ1-6	TRBV7-2	-	CASSLAGRGRALHF	TGTGCCAGCAGCCTAGCAGGTCGCGGTAGAGCCCTCCACTTT
-	TRBJ1-4	TRBV4-1	-	CASSQEGGGSGLEKLFF	TGCGCCAGCAGCCAAGAAGGGGGTGGCAGTGGCCTCGAAAAACTGTTTTTT
-	TRBJ1-2	TRBV2	-	CASTYLWNGGGYTF	TGTGCCAGCACCTATCTCTGGAACGGGGGCGGCTACACCTTC
-	TRBJ2-2	TRBV15	-	CATSGAGPRTGELFF	TGTGCCACCAGCGGAGCCGGACCCAGAACCGGGGAGCTGTTTTTT
TRBD1	TRBJ2-7	TRBV5-4	few	CASSLYGTAYEQYF	TGTGCCAGCAGCTTATATGGGACAGCCTACGAGCAGTACTTC
TRBD2	TRBJ2-1	TRBV5-6	-	CASSPLTSGSNNEQFF	TGTGCCAGCAGCCCCTTAACTAGCGGGAGTAACAATGAGCAGTTCTTC
TRBD2	TRBJ2-2	TRBV19	-	CASKIDSGTGELFF	TGTGCCAGTAAAATTGATAGCGGGACCGGGGAGCTGTTTTTT
-	TRBJ2-5	TRBV7-9	-	CASSQRGSAETQYF	TGTGCCAGCAGCCAACGGGGCAGCGCGGAGACCCAGTACTTC